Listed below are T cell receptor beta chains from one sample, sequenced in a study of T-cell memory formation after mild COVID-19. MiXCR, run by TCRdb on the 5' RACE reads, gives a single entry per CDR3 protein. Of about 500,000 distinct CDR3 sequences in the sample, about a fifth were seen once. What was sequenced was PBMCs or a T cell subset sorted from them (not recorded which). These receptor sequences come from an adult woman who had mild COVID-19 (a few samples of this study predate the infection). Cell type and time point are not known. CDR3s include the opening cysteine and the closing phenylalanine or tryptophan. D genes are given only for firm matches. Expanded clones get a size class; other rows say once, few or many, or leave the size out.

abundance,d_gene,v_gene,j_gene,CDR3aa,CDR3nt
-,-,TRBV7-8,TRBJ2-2,CASSLLILRGELFF,TGTGCCAGCAGCCTGCTTATCTTGAGGGGGGAGCTGTTTTTT
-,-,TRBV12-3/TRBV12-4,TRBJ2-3,CASSLTAFTDTQYF,TGTGCCAGCAGTTTAACGGCCTTTACAGATACGCAGTATTTT
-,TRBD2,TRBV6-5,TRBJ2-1,CVSRASGGNEQFF,TGTGTCTCACGGGCTAGCGGGGGGAATGAGCAGTTCTTC
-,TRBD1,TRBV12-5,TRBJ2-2,CASGLAPGTANTGELFF,TGTGCTAGTGGTTTGGCTCCCGGGACAGCGAACACCGGGGAGCTGTTTTTT
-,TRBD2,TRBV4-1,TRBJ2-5,CASSQDWEASGGETQYF,TGCGCCAGCAGCCAAGATTGGGAGGCCAGCGGGGGAGAGACCCAGTACTTC
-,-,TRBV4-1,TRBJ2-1,CASTASRVLNEQFF,TGCGCCAGCACCGCATCACGGGTTCTCAATGAGCAGTTCTTC
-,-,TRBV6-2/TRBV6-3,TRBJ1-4,CASSGQPYNEKLFF,TGTGCCAGCAGTGGACAGCCTTATAATGAAAAACTGTTTTTT
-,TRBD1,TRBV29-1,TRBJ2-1,CSVGQGRSEQFF,TGCAGCGTTGGACAGGGCAGAAGTGAGCAGTTCTTC
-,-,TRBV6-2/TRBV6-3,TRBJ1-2,CASSDFQGYTF,TGTGCCAGCAGTGACTTTCAAGGCTACACCTTC
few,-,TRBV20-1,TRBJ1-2,CSAGSFPGYTF,TGCAGTGCCGGGTCCTTTCCTGGCTACACCTTC
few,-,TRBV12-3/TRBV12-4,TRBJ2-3,CASSNPYAATDTQYF,TGTGCCAGCAGTAACCCCTACGCTGCCACAGATACGCAGTATTTT
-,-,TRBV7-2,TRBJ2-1,CASLVSLANGNNEQFF,TGTGCCAGCTTAGTTTCGCTAGCGAACGGGAACAATGAGCAGTTCTTC
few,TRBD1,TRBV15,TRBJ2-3,CATSRGRDRAADTQYF,TGTGCCACCAGCAGAGGCCGGGACAGGGCGGCAGATACGCAGTATTTT
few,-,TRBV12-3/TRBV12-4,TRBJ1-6,CASSVHDSNSPLHF,TGTGCCAGCAGTGTACACGACAGTAATTCACCCCTCCACTTT
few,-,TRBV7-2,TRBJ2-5,CASRSGWMGETQYF,TGTGCCAGCAGGTCCGGTTGGATGGGTGAGACCCAGTACTTC
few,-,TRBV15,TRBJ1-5,CATSRGVGPSNQPQHF,TGTGCCACCAGCAGAGGCGTTGGACCCAGCAATCAGCCCCAGCATTTT
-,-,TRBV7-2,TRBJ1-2,CASSLSSAYGYTF,TGTGCCAGCAGCTTATCGTCGGCCTATGGCTACACCTTC
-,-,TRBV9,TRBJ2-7,CASSGSSWDEQYF,TGTGCCAGCAGCGGATCTAGTTGGGACGAGCAGTACTTC
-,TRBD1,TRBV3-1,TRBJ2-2,CASSPGTGWDGELFF,TGTGCCAGCAGCCCCGGGACAGGGTGGGACGGGGAGCTGTTTTTT
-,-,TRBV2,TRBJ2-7,CASGPGTYEQYF,TGTGCCAGCGGACCGGGAACCTACGAGCAGTACTTC
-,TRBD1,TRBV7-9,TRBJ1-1,CASSPYRGLNTEAFF,TGTGCCAGCAGCCCATACAGGGGCTTGAACACTGAAGCTTTCTTT
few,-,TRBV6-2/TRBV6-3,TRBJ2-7,CASSYSRVYEQYF,TGTGCCAGCAGTTACTCCAGGGTTTACGAGCAGTACTTC
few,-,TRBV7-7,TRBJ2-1,CASSPQGGGRSGEQFF,TGTGCTAGCAGCCCTCAGGGGGGCGGGAGGAGTGGTGAGCAGTTCTTC
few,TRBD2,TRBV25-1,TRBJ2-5,CASQASSGGKETQYF,TGTGCCAGCCAAGCATCTAGCGGGGGGAAAGAGACCCAGTACTTC
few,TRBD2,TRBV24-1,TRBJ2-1,CATSDFQLAGGPNEQFF,TGTGCCACCAGTGATTTCCAACTAGCGGGAGGGCCCAATGAGCAGTTCTTC
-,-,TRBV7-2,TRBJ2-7,CASSSDSGPRGEQYF,TGTGCCAGCAGCTCAGATAGCGGCCCCAGGGGCGAGCAGTACTTC
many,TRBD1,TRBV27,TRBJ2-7,CASSPGQGAPTYEQYF,TGTGCCAGCAGCCCAGGACAGGGGGCGCCTACTTACGAGCAGTACTTC
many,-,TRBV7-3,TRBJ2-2,CASSLTVPGELFF,TGTGCCAGCAGCTTAACGGTACCCGGGGAGCTGTTTTTT
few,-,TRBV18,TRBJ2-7,CASSPVVGDGEQYF,TGTGCCAGCTCACCCGTCGTGGGCGACGGGGAGCAGTACTTC
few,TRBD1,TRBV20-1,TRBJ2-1,CSARDGRTGAYEQFF,TGCAGTGCTAGAGATGGTCGGACAGGGGCCTATGAGCAGTTCTTC
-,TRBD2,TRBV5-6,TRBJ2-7,CASSLLAGGAYEQYF,TGTGCCAGCAGCTTGCTAGCGGGGGGGGCCTACGAGCAGTACTTC
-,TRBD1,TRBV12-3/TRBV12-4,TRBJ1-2,CASSLRQGARGYTF,TGTGCCAGCAGTTTACGCCAGGGGGCGCGGGGCTACACCTTC
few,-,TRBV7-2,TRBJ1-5,CASSPQWGNQPQHF,TGTGCCAGCAGCCCCCAGTGGGGCAATCAGCCCCAGCATTTT
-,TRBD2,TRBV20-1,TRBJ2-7,CSARGLGLQNYEQYF,TGCAGTGCTAGAGGCCTGGGACTACAGAACTACGAGCAGTACTTC
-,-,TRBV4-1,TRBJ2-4,CASSQVLGAKNIQYF,TGCGCCAGCAGCCAAGTGCTGGGCGCCAAAAACATTCAGTACTTC
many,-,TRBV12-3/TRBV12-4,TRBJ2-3,CASSPLLEASDTQYF,TGTGCCAGCAGTCCGCTGCTTGAGGCATCAGATACGCAGTATTTT
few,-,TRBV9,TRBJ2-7,CASSADFYEQYF,TGTGCCAGCAGCGCGGACTTCTACGAGCAGTACTTC
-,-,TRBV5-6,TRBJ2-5,CASSPPRGANLQETQYF,TGTGCCAGCAGCCCGCCTAGGGGCGCAAACCTCCAAGAGACCCAGTACTTC
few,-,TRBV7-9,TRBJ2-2,CASSSARASYTGELFF,TGTGCCAGCAGCTCGGCGCGGGCCAGCTACACCGGGGAGCTGTTTTTT
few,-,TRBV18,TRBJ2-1,CASSRQSPFYNEQFF,TGTGCCAGCTCACGCCAGTCACCATTTTACAATGAGCAGTTCTTC
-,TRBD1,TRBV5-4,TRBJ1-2,CASSLTGQGIYGYTF,TGTGCCAGCAGCTTGACGGGACAGGGCATCTATGGCTACACCTTC
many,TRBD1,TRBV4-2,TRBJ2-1,CASSLAWVQGAPYNEQFF,TGTGCCAGCAGCCTGGCTTGGGTACAGGGGGCCCCCTACAATGAGCAGTTCTTC
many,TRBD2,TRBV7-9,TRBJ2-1,CASSLDSLAGANEQFF,TGTGCCAGCAGCTTAGATAGTCTAGCGGGAGCAAATGAGCAGTTCTTC
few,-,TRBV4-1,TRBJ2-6,CASSQVRQSAGANVLTF,TGCGCCAGCAGCCAAGTTAGACAGTCGGCTGGGGCCAACGTCCTGACTTTC
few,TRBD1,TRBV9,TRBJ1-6,CASSVTGQVNSPLHF,TGTGCCAGCAGCGTAACCGGACAGGTTAATTCACCCCTCCACTTT
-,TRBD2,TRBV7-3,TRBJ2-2,CASSLGGLAGNTGELFF,TGTGCCAGCAGCTTAGGGGGACTAGCGGGAAACACCGGGGAGCTGTTTTTT
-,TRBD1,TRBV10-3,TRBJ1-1,CAISGDRGLDTEAFF,TGTGCCATCAGTGGAGACAGGGGGCTTGACACTGAAGCTTTCTTT
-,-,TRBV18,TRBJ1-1,CASSVPENTEAFF,TGTGCCAGCTCAGTTCCAGAGAACACTGAAGCTTTCTTT
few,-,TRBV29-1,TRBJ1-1,CSVSGPRGEAFF,TGCAGCGTTTCAGGGCCCCGGGGAGAAGCTTTCTTT
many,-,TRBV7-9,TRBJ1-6,CASSLDRSPLHF,TGTGCCAGCAGCTTAGATCGTTCACCCCTCCACTTT
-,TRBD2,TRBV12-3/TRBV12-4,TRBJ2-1,CASSFGTSGRRHEQFF,TGTGCCAGCAGTTTCGGGACTAGCGGGAGGAGGCATGAGCAGTTCTTC
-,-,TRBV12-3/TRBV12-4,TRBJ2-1,CASSSPRNEQFF,TGTGCCAGCAGTTCCCCCCGAAATGAGCAGTTCTTC
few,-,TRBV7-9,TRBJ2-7,CASSLASPGEQYF,TGTGCCAGCAGCTTAGCTTCCCCCGGCGAGCAGTACTTC
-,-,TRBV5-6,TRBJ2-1,CASSLAPPAEEQFF,TGTGCCAGCAGCTTGGCCCCTCCCGCCGAAGAGCAGTTCTTC